This T cell receptor (beta chain) was sequenced in a study of T cell changes during pregnancy in multiple sclerosis. Assay used: immunoSEQ multiplex PCR; TCRdb lists only in-frame clones, some missing. The sample yields tens of thousands of clones, roughly 90% seen once. Germline V gene sequence: CDR1 SQVTM, CDR2 ANQGSEA. This CDR3 has 13 residues. Trimming took 4 bases from V and 0 from J, leaving 7 bases between them. This clonotype was obtained from a female donor in good health, enrolled as a control in a pregnancy study. The material sequenced was peripheral blood, taken in the third trimester of pregnancy. The chain links TRBV29-1 to TRBJ1-3; D uncertain. For the CDR3, the DNA is TGCAGCGTTGTTTCGTTCTCTGGAAACACCATATATTTT. This encodes CSVVSFSGNTIYF.